The 29 T cell receptor beta chains below all came from one sample that was sequenced in a study of T cells after yellow fever vaccination. TCRdb redid the calling of the 5' RACE reads with MiXCR, one entry per CDR3 protein. The sample consists of some 69,000 distinct CDR3 sequences, 5.5% to 7.5% of them appearing once. The material sequenced was CD4+ T cells sorted from PBMCs, taken roughly 14 days after the first yellow fever vaccination. The receptors come from a man between 18 and 35 years old who received the YFV17D yellow fever vaccine.

This clonotype has a count of ten or more. The genes are TRBV20-1 and TRBJ2-7; perhaps TRBD2 as D (5 bases). Deletions cut 1 base from V and 5 bases from J, with 15 bases between. This CDR3 is 14 amino acids long. Germline CDR1 and CDR2: DFQATT and SNEGSKA (reference sequence). The CDR3, as DNA: TGCAGTGCTAGAGTGAACCCCGCGGGTGACGAGCAGTACTTC. It encodes CSARVNPAGDEQYF.

This clonotype was observed at least ten times. The rearrangement uses TRBV5-6 and TRBJ2-7, with 7 positions matching TRBD1. V lost 2 bases to trimming and J lost 0 bases; unmatched junction nucleotides: 5. Germline CDR1 is SGHDT and CDR2 is YYEEEE. The length of the CDR3 is 15 residues. The CDR3 reads CASSFGQGVSYEQYV. For the CDR3, the DNA is TGTGCCAGCAGCTTCGGGCAGGGGGTCTCCTACGAGCAGTACGTC.

Note on this clonotype: This may be a read error, as it is one base from a much larger clone. The chain has TRBV28 and TRBJ2-7; 7 bases fit TRBD2. Per germline, CDR1 MDHEN and CDR2 SYDVKM. This CDR3 region has 10 residues. CDR3 sequence (DNA): TGTCCCAGGGAGGGCTACGAGCAGTACGTC. Translating it yields CPREGYEQYV.

This clonotype showed up many times. This chain links TRBV7-9 with TRBJ1-2; D remains unclear. Trimming took 3 bases from V and 2 from J, leaving 4 bases between them. CDR1 SEHNR and CDR2 FQNEAQ come from the germline V gene (reference sequence). The CDR3 has 12 residues. CDR3 loop: CASSFPNYGYTF. The CDR3 DNA is TGTGCCAGCAGCTTCCCAAACTATGGCTACACCTTC.

This chain joins TRBV5-5 and TRBJ2-7, with no clear D. Looked up from germline, CDR1 is SGHKS and CDR2 is YYEKEE (reference sequence). The CDR3 has 13 amino acids. Trimming took 4 bases from V and 3 from J, leaving 11 bases between them. CDR3 sequence: CASSLGQVYEQYV. CDR3 DNA sequence: TGTGCCAGCAGCCTTGGGCAAGTCTACGAGCAGTACGTC.

This clonotype was observed at least ten times. This chain links TRBV28 with TRBJ2-3; D may be TRBD2 (6 bases). V was pared by 5 bases and J by 3 bases, with 15 bases between. CDR1 and CDR2 from the germline V gene are MDHEN and SYDVKM. This CDR3 is 15 amino acids long. CDR3 nucleotide sequence: TGTGCCAGCAGTACCCAGGGTGGGGGGACAGATACGCAGTATTTT. It is translated as CASSTQGGGTDTQYF.

This clonotype was found many times. The CDR3 region is CASSLRTGMNSPLHF. CDR3 in DNA: TGTGCCAGCAGCTTAAGGACAGGGATGAATTCACCCCTCCACTTT. The chain joins TRBV7-9 to TRBJ1-6; 8 bases agree with TRBD1. Per the germline V gene, CDR1 is SEHNR and CDR2 is FQNEAQ (reference sequence). This CDR3 has 15 amino acids. The J segment lost 7 bases and the V segment lost 2 bases, leaving 4 bases of the junction unmatched.

This clonotype was detected many times. The rearrangement joins TRBV2 to TRBJ2-5, with a tentative D call TRBD2 (5 bases). The CDR3 contains 11 residues. The V end was cut by 10 bases, the J end by 5 bases, with 11 bases between. Germline loops: CDR1 SNHLY, CDR2 FYNNEI. The CDR3 region has the DNA TGTGCCAACAATATAGCGGAGACCCAGTACTTC. It translates to CANNIAETQYF.

The chain employs TRBV13 and TRBJ1-2, with unresolved D. CDR1 and CDR2 from the germline V gene are PRHDT and FYEKMQ (reference sequence). V dropped 10 bases and J dropped 4 bases, with 16 bases sitting between them. The CDR3 is 13 amino acids. CDR3 nucleotide sequence: TGTGCCATCGGCCTTGGGCCCCTCTATGGCTACACCTTC. As protein: CAIGLGPLYGYTF.

The CDR3 protein is CASGGASNEQFF. DNA of the CDR3: TGTGCTAGTGGGGGGGCCTCGAATGAGCAGTTCTTC. The chain carries TRBV12-5 and TRBJ2-1; possibly TRBD1 for D (6 bases). Germline loops: CDR1 LGHNT, CDR2 FRNRAP. This CDR3 has 12 residues. The V end was cut by 6 bases, the J end by 7 bases, with 10 bases between.

This clonotype was counted ten times or more. J is TRBJ2-1 and V is TRBV7-6; D tentatively reads TRBD1 or TRBD2 (5 bases each). The germline V gene has CDR1 SGHVS and CDR2 FNYEAQ. V shed 3 bases and J shed 6 bases, with 12 bases lying between them. CDR3 size: 14 residues. CDR3 sequence reads: CASSFGTLGNEQFF. CDR3 bases: TGTGCCAGCAGCTTCGGGACCCTAGGCAATGAGCAGTTCTTC.

This clonotype was detected many times. The chain combines TRBV7-2 with TRBJ1-1, with D maybe TRBD1 (5 bases). The CDR3 extends over 15 amino acids. V was shortened by 6 bases and J by 0 bases, with 14 bases between the two germline ends. Germline V CDR1 and CDR2: SGHTA, FQGNSA. The DNA for the CDR3 is TGTGCCAGCAGACTGGGGGTGCAGATGAACACTGAAGCTTTCTTT. Translation gives CASRLGVQMNTEAFF. Together with reference TRBV7-2 and TRBJ1-1, the CDR3 gives the full variable domain: GAGVSQSPSNKVTEKGKDVELRCDPISGHTALYWYRQSLGQGLEFLIYFQGNSAPDKSGLPSDRFSAERTGGSVSTLTIQRTQQEDSAVYLCASRLGVQMNTEAFFGQGTRLTVV.

Many counts were recorded for this clonotype. This chain joins TRBV12-3 or TRBV12-4 and TRBJ2-1, with a tentative D call TRBD1 (7 bases). The CDR3 has 16 residues. V was clipped by 7 bases and J by 10 bases, with 26 bases between them. CDR3 amino acids: CASTFFRGVRVQEQFF. In DNA, the CDR3 is TGTGCCAGCACTTTCTTCAGGGGGGTAAGAGTGCAGGAGCAGTTCTTC.

This clonotype was counted many times. This chain uses TRBV20-1 with TRBJ2-3; 7 bases fit TRBD2. J gave up 1 base and V 5 bases, and 6 bases lay outside the gene matches. The germline gives CDR1 DFQATT, CDR2 SNEGSKA (reference sequence). The CDR3 has 14 amino acids. CDR3 sequence (DNA): TGCAGTGCTCCAACGGCGGGGGGCACAGATACGCAGTATTTT. This sequence encodes CSAPTAGGTDTQYF.

There are many counts of this clonotype. This sequence joins TRBV7-7 and TRBJ2-2; TRBD1 agrees at 9 bases. Trimming removed 2 bases from V and 6 bases from J; junction bases left unmatched: 4. The length of the CDR3 is 15 residues. CDR1 and CDR2 (germline): SSHAT, FNYEAQ (reference sequence). CDR3: CASSLMTGGAGELFF. The CDR3 bases are TGTGCCAGCAGCTTAATGACAGGGGGGGCCGGGGAGCTGTTTTTT.

This clonotype was counted many times. This sequence joins TRBV25-1 and TRBJ2-3; 8 bases line up with TRBD2. In germline, CDR1 is MGHDK, CDR2 SYGVNS. The CDR3 runs to 16 residues. V lost 4 bases to trimming and J lost 0 bases; unmatched junction nucleotides: 6. CDR3 loop: CASSGFGGGSTDTQYF. CDR3 nucleotides: TGTGCCAGCAGTGGTTTCGGCGGGGGGAGCACAGATACGCAGTATTTT.

At least ten counts were recorded for this clonotype. The chain employs TRBV7-2 and TRBJ2-1; D remains unclear. From germline, CDR1 is SGHTA and CDR2 FQGNSA. V was trimmed by 3 bases and J by 3 bases, leaving 9 bases between them. The length of the CDR3 is 14 residues. The CDR3 bases are TGTGCCAGCAGCTTTGTTGAAATCTACAATGAGCAGTTCTTC. Protein sequence: CASSFVEIYNEQFF.

Ten or more counts support this clonotype. This chain links TRBV12-3 or TRBV12-4 with TRBJ1-3; the D is unclear. Deletions cut 7 bases from V and 0 bases from J, with 10 bases between. This CDR3 is 14 amino acids long. CDR3 sequence: CASTPGLSGNTIYF. The CDR3 bases are TGTGCCAGCACCCCGGGCCTCTCTGGAAACACCATATATTTT.

This clonotype occurred many times. V is TRBV5-4 and J is TRBJ2-3, with 10 bases lining up with TRBD2. The CDR3 sequence is 18 residues long. Germline trimming cut 0 bases from V and 1 base from J; bases unmatched to any gene: 8. The germline V gene has CDR1 SGHNT and CDR2 YYREEE (reference sequence). CDR3 coding DNA: TGTGCCAGCAGCTTGGACCTAAGGACTAGCGGCGGCACAGATACGCAGTATTTT. Its protein product is CASSLDLRTSGGTDTQYF.

Points on this clonotype: One base away lies a much larger clone, so this may be a sequencing read error. This sequence joins TRBV4-3 and TRBJ1-4, with 9 positions matching TRBD1. V was pared by 4 bases and J by 7 bases, with 4 bases of the junction left unmatched. CDR3 length: 14 residues. Per germline, CDR1 LGHNA and CDR2 YSLEER. This chain's CDR3 is CASSPGQGIEKLFF. DNA of the CDR3: TGCGCCAGCAGCCCGGGACAGGGTATTGAAAAACTGTTTTTT.

There are many counts of this clonotype. This sequence joins TRBV18 and TRBJ1-2, with D perhaps matching TRBD1 (5 bases). The germline V gene encodes CDR1 KGHSH and CDR2 LQKENI. This CDR3 is built from 14 residues. Trimming removed 3 bases at V and 7 bases at J, with 15 bases between. The DNA of the CDR3 is TGTGCCAGCTCACCCGGGGCCACTGGACGTGGCTACACCTTC. Its protein product is CASSPGATGRGYTF.

This clonotype was found many times. The rearrangement joins TRBV9 to TRBJ2-6; D ambiguous. The CDR3 is 15 residues long. Germline V lookup: CDR1 SGDLS, CDR2 YYNGEE. V gave up 2 bases and J gave up 2 bases, with 8 bases separating them. The CDR3, as DNA: TGTGCCAGCAGCGTTCTGCCCGCTGGGGCCAACGTCCTGACTTTC. Its translation: CASSVLPAGANVLTF.

This clonotype was counted at least ten times. The chain joins TRBV5-1 to TRBJ1-3; 9 nucleotides align to TRBD1. Per germline, CDR1 SGHRS and CDR2 YFSETQ. J gave up 0 bases and V 3 bases, and 13 bases lay outside the gene matches. The CDR3 loop spans 19 amino acids. The CDR3 DNA is TGCGCCAGCAGCTCAGTTCCGCCGACAGGGGGAAACTCTGGAAACACCATATATTTT. Its protein product is CASSSVPPTGGNSGNTIYF.

This clonotype was seen a few times. The chain recombines TRBV6-5 with TRBJ1-2; tentative D call: TRBD1 (5 bases). Germline CDR1 MNHEY, CDR2 SVGAGI. The CDR3 is made up of 14 amino acids. Trimming removed 0 bases at V and 8 bases at J, with 13 bases between. The CDR3 sequence: CASSYSYQGEGYTF. The CDR3 bases are TGTGCCAGCAGTTACTCGTACCAGGGAGAGGGCTACACCTTC.

This clonotype was seen at least ten times. The chain employs TRBV7-2 and TRBJ1-6; a possible D gene is TRBD1 (5 bases). Trimming took off 1 base at V and 7 bases at J, with 8 bases between the two ends. The CDR3 covers 14 residues. The germline V gene has CDR1 SGHTA and CDR2 FQGNSA. The CDR3 DNA follows: TGTGCCAGCAGCTTAGACAGGAGGAATTCACCCCTCCACTTT. It codes for CASSLDRRNSPLHF.

This clonotype has at least ten counts. This chain uses TRBV2 with TRBJ1-2; 8 bases fit TRBD1. Trimming took 4 bases from V and 7 from J; bases not matched to a gene: 5. This CDR3 has 13 residues. Germline V gene lookup returns CDR1 SNHLY and CDR2 FYNNEI. CDR3 loop: CASSVTGVVGYTF. The CDR3 coding sequence is TGTGCCAGCAGTGTGACAGGGGTGGTTGGCTACACCTTC.

This clonotype was counted ten times or more. The chain couples TRBV19 to TRBJ2-3; maybe TRBD1 (5 bases). The CDR3 is made up of 15 amino acids. The germline gives CDR1 LNHDA, CDR2 SQIVND (reference sequence). V was shortened by 2 bases and J by 0 bases, with 9 bases between the two germline ends. CDR3 loop: CASSIQGSSTDTQYF. CDR3 coding DNA: TGTGCCAGTAGTATACAGGGCTCCAGCACAGATACGCAGTATTTT.

This clonotype was counted at least ten times. The chain couples TRBV27 to TRBJ1-4; D perhaps matches TRBD1 (6 bases). The CDR3 is 13 amino acids. Germline CDR1 reads MNHEY; CDR2 reads SMNVEV (reference sequence). The V end lost 7 bases, the J end lost 8 bases, and 14 bases lay between the germline ends. CDR3 nucleotide sequence: TGTGCCAGCAAGTTCGCGGGGGCCGAAAAACTGTTTTTT. This sequence encodes CASKFAGAEKLFF.

This clonotype was observed at least ten times. The CDR3, as DNA: TGTGCCAGCAGCTTAAACGCCGGGGAAACTGAAGCTTTCTTT. It yields the protein CASSLNAGETEAFF. The gene calls are TRBV7-9 and TRBJ1-1; unclear D gene. The CDR3 consists of 14 residues. Germline V lookup: CDR1 SEHNR, CDR2 FQNEAQ (reference sequence). Trimming shortened V by 2 bases and J by 5 bases, and 12 bases separated the two germline ends. Combining the CDR3 with reference TRBV7-9 and TRBJ1-1 gives the whole variable domain DTGVSQNPRHKITKRGQNVTFRCDPISEHNRLYWYRQTLGQGPEFLTYFQNEAQLEKSRLLSDRFSAERPKGSFSTLEIQRTEQGDSAMYLCASSLNAGETEAFFGQGTRLTVV.